This T cell receptor (beta chain) appears in the sequencing data of a study of Ad26.COV2.S vaccination and SARS-CoV-2 variants. Study details: The vaccine Ad26.COV2.S was put into the muscle once, or twice with 56 days between.

Data came from immunoSEQ multiplex PCR; TCRdb stores just in-frame clones and leaves some out. The repertoire holds some 400,000 clones, with approximately 91% as singletons. Germline V gene data show CDR1 as MNHEY and CDR2 as SVGAGI. The CDR3 spans 12 residues. Germline trimming cut 6 bases from V and 8 bases from J; bases unmatched to any gene: 5. Treatment defined: 15 to 20 received Ad26.COV2.S at low or high dose, single or two shots; about five received placebo; per-sample allocation not given. Material that was analyzed had been drawn on day 63 after the first vaccine or placebo injection. An Ad26 vector expressing Wuhan-strain SARS-CoV-2 spike served as the vaccine.

The TCR comes from a person between 18 and 60 years old who received the Ad26.COV2.S COVID-19 vaccine or a placebo. The chain uses TRBV6-5 and TRBJ1-2, with 8 bases matching TRBD1. The sequencing here drew on peripheral blood, taken in a trial of Ad26.COV2.S vaccine versus placebo. The CDR3: CASSLTGDGYTF. The CDR3, as DNA: TGTGCCAGCAGCCTGACAGGGGACGGCTACACCTTC.